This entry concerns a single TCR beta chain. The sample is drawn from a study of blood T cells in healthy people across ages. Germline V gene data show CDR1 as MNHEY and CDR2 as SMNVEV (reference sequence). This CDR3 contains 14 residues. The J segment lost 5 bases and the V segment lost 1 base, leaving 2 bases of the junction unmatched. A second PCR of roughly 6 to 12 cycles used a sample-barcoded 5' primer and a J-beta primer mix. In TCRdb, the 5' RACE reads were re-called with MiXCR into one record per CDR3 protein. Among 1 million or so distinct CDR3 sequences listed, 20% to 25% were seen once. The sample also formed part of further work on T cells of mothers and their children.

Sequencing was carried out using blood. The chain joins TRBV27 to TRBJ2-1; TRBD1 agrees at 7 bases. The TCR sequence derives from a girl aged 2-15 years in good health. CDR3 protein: CASSLLGQDNEQFF. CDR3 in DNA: TGTGCCAGCAGTTTATTAGGACAGGACAATGAGCAGTTCTTC.